The clone carrying this TCR beta chain was counted at least ten times. The data belong to a study of molecular identifiers for immune sequencing clone quantification. Background on the study: With replicates, the RNA of about 20,000 or 100,000 naive CD8 cells was split five ways and four were sequenced.

Naive CD8 libraries were made from about 19,000 to 1,100,000 sorted cells, and they used 10%, 30% or 50% RNA. V was trimmed by 0 bases and J by 4 bases, leaving 4 bases between them. CDR3 length equals 13 residues. Germline loops: CDR1 LNHDA, CDR2 SQIVND (reference sequence). TCRdb reprocessed the PCR reads with MiXCR, giving one entry per CDR3 protein. The sample has hundreds of thousands of distinct CDR3 sequences, over 25% seen once; the top ten hold about 0.81%. Sequenced sample: naive CD8+ T cells from blood, with Jurkat cell RNA spiked in. The sample's subset: FACS-sorted CD8+CD4-CCR7+CD45RA+ naive T cells. The chain combines TRBV19 with TRBJ1-5; the D is unclear. This receptor was taken from a human donor in good health. Some libraries in this study had Jurkat cell RNA spiked in. CDR3 loop: CASSIDGNQPQHF. The DNA for the CDR3 is TGTGCCAGTAGTATAGATGGGAATCAGCCCCAGCATTTT.